Shown below are 9 T cell receptor beta chains from a single sample sequenced in a study of blood T cell repertoires in COVID-19. TCRdb's table, derived via immunoSEQ multiplex PCR, lists solely in-frame clones and lacks some. The sample yields 45,000 to 70,000 clones, 89% seen once. The specimen sequenced was peripheral blood. The receptors originated from a woman between 55 and 75 years old with active COVID-19.

V gene TRBV9 combines with J gene TRBJ2-5; 7 bases match TRBD1. In germline, CDR1 is SGDLS, CDR2 YYNGEE. The V and J ends lost 3 bases and 5 bases, in that order; junction bases with no gene match: 13. This CDR3 contains 16 residues. The CDR3 DNA follows: TGTGCCAGCAGCGCGCCAACCTCTGACAGGGCGGAGACCCAGTACTTC. The encoded protein is CASSAPTSDRAETQYF.

This rearrangement joins TRBV11-2 to TRBJ2-3, with 8 bases identical to TRBD2. V was clipped by 6 bases and J by 2 bases; unmatched bases: 7. The CDR3 totals 15 residues. The germline V gene has CDR1 SGHAT and CDR2 FQNNGV. CDR3 amino acids: CASRNGRGVTDTQYF. The CDR3 bases are TGTGCCAGCAGAAATGGGCGGGGGGTCACAGATACGCAGTATTTT. The variable domain in full, completed from reference TRBV11-2 and TRBJ2-3, reads EAGVAQSPRYKIIEKRQSVAFWCNPISGHATLYWYQQILGQGPKLLIQFQNNGVVDDSQLPKDRFSAERLKGVDSTLKIQPAKLEDSAVYLCASRNGRGVTDTQYFGPGTRLTVL.

The chain carries TRBV2 and TRBJ2-1; 8 positions agree with TRBD2. V lost 4 bases and J lost 6; bases outside the gene matches: 11. Looked up from germline, CDR1 is SNHLY and CDR2 is FYNNEI. The CDR3 spans 16 residues. The CDR3 bases are TGTGCCAGCAGTGGATGGTTTGGGACTAGAGGCAATGAGCAGTTCTTC. It codes for CASSGWFGTRGNEQFF.

The chain uses TRBV25-1 and TRBJ2-2, with 9 bases matching TRBD1. V dropped 1 base and J dropped 9; count of bases not matched to a gene: 12. Germline V gives CDR1 MGHDK, CDR2 SYGVNS. This CDR3 region has 17 residues. This CDR3 reads CASSESPGQGGGRELFF. Here the CDR3 DNA reads TGTGCCAGCAGTGAATCCCCGGGACAGGGTGGAGGCCGGGAGCTGTTTTTT.

The chain couples TRBV5-4 to TRBJ2-3; no definite D call. From germline, CDR1 is SGHNT and CDR2 YYREEE (reference sequence). This CDR3 is 14 amino acids long. V lost 0 bases and J lost 6, with 11 bases in between. The CDR3 region has the DNA TGTGCCAGCAGCTTGGATCCCACAATGGATACGCAGTATTTT. Residues: CASSLDPTMDTQYF.

This sequence joins TRBV7-2 and TRBJ2-7; TRBD1 might be the D (6 bases). With 4 bases removed from V and 5 bases from J, the gap between germline ends came to 15 bases. The CDR3 runs to 14 residues. In germline, CDR1 is SGHTA, CDR2 FQGNSA. CDR3 in amino acids: CASSSGTNKNEQYF. The DNA of the CDR3 is TGTGCCAGCAGCTCCGGGACAAATAAAAACGAGCAGTACTTC.

The rearrangement uses TRBV14 and TRBJ1-6; D remains unclear. The germline CDR1 and CDR2 sequences are SGHDN and FVKESK. The CDR3 spans 13 residues. The germline V and J ends were trimmed by 5 bases and 9 bases, with 11 bases remaining between them. The CDR3, as DNA: TGTGCCAGCAGCTTGGGCTTCGGTTCACCCCTCCACTTT. Protein product: CASSLGFGSPLHF.

The chain is built from TRBV27 and TRBJ1-1, with D possibly matching TRBD1 (5 bases). This CDR3 comprises 17 residues. Germline CDR1 MNHEY, CDR2 SMNVEV (reference sequence). V lost 7 bases and J 4 bases, leaving 25 bases between the germline ends. The CDR3 nucleotides are TGTGCCAGCAACGTGCGGGGCACCGAGGGCTTGGGCACTGAAGCTTTCTTT. Translating it yields CASNVRGTEGLGTEAFF.

The V and J genes are TRBV9 and TRBJ1-1; D unclear. With 0 bases removed from V and 1 base from J, the gap between germline ends came to 7 bases. The CDR3 contains 14 residues. Germline-derived CDR1 and CDR2 are SGDLS and YYNGEE. The DNA of the CDR3 is TGTGCCAGCAGCGTAGGTCCAGAGAACACTGAAGCTTTCTTT. It is translated as CASSVGPENTEAFF.